The present T cell receptor (beta chain) was sequenced within a study of sequential checkpoint blockade in melanoma. In the study overall: Patients were randomized 1:1 to nivolumab-then-ipilimumab or ipilimumab-then-nivolumab first-line. After both sequences, patients received maintenance nivolumab.

There are 15 residues in the CDR3. Trimming took 1 base from V and 5 from J; bases not matched to a gene: 2. Germline lookup yields CDR1 MNHEY and CDR2 SVGAGI. Treatment indicated: randomized to nivolumab then ipilimumab (arm A) or the reverse (arm B). No patient had prior DNA-damaging chemotherapy. Live CD3+CD8+ CD19− CD56− cells were sorted from PBMCs. TCRdb keeps only in-frame clones here, not all; method: immunoSEQ multiplex PCR. Of fewer than 50,000 clones listed, 70% to 90% are singletons. The TCR comes from a human donor with melanoma. The sequenced sample was CD8+ T cells sorted from blood (inferred from file names), obtained from a patient given nivolumab and ipilimumab in sequence. The chain joins TRBV6-5 to TRBJ2-7, with 13 bases aligning to TRBD2. The DNA for the CDR3 is TGTGCCAGCAGTTACTTGACTAGCGGGAGGAACGAGCAGTACTTC. Translation: CASSYLTSGRNEQYF.